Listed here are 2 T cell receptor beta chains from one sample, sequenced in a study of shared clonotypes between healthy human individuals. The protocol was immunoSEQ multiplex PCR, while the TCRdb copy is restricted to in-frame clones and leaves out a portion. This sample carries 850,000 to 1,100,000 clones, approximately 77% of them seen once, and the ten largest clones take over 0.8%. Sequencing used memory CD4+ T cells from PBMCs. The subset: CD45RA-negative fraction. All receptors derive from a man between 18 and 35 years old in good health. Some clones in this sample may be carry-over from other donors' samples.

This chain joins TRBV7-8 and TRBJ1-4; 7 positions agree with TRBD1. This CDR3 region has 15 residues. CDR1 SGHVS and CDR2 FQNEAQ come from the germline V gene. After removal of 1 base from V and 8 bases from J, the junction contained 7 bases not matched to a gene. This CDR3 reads CASSLGATGNEKLFF. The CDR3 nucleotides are TGTGCCAGCAGCTTAGGAGCGACAGGGAACGAAAAACTGTTTTTT. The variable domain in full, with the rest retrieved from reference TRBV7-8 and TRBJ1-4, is GAGVSQSPRYKVAKRGQDVALRCDPISGHVSLFWYQQALGQGPEFLTYFQNEAQLDKSGLPSDRFFAERPEGSVSTLKIQRTQQEDSAVYLCASSLGATGNEKLFFGSGTQLSVL.

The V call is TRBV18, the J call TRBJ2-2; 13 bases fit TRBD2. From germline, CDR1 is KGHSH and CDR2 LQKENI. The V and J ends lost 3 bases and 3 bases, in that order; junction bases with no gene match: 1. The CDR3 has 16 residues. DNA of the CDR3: TGTGCCAGCTCACCGGGACTAGCGGGGTACACCGGGGAGCTGTTTTTT. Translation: CASSPGLAGYTGELFF.